Listed below are T cell receptor beta chains from one sample, sequenced in a study of CXCR3-negative and CXCR3-positive naive CD8 T cells. One entry per CDR3 protein, without DNA, is what TCRdb gives after re-calling the 5' RACE reads. The sample spans 55,000 to 70,000 distinct CDR3 sequences; the ten largest clones claim around a quarter. Material for sequencing was memory CD8+ T cells from blood. All receptors derive from a human donor in good health. Some clones in this sample may be carry-over from other donors' samples. Each CDR3 is given with its conserved first and last residue. Clone size, where shown, is once, few, many, or a class for clones that have expanded.

CDR3aa: CSVLGQGDYGYTF
abundance: -
v_gene: TRBV29-1
j_gene: TRBJ1-2

CDR3aa: CASSQGRTIPYNEQFF
abundance: -
v_gene: TRBV14
j_gene: TRBJ2-1

CDR3aa: CSVTNRAGEGTGELFF
abundance: -
v_gene: TRBV29-1
j_gene: TRBJ2-2

CDR3aa: CASTPPGGTYEQYF
abundance: -
v_gene: TRBV5-5
j_gene: TRBJ2-7

CDR3aa: CASSQGRGYEQYF
abundance: large
v_gene: TRBV2
j_gene: TRBJ2-7

CDR3aa: CASSLVGGGSYNEQFF
abundance: -
v_gene: TRBV7-2
j_gene: TRBJ2-1

CDR3aa: CASRRGSMGTDTQYF
abundance: -
v_gene: TRBV7-9
j_gene: TRBJ2-3

CDR3aa: CSATEREIDEQFF
abundance: -
v_gene: TRBV20-1
j_gene: TRBJ2-1

CDR3aa: CASSLPENYGYTF
abundance: -
v_gene: TRBV7-9
j_gene: TRBJ1-2

CDR3aa: CASSPPGRSGGAIYEQYF
abundance: -
v_gene: TRBV12-3/TRBV12-4
j_gene: TRBJ2-7

CDR3aa: CASSLTQGNTGELFF
abundance: -
v_gene: TRBV28
j_gene: TRBJ2-2

CDR3aa: CASGFGGGNQPQHF
abundance: -
v_gene: TRBV12-5
j_gene: TRBJ1-5

CDR3aa: CASSLFIVDDLYEQYF
abundance: -
v_gene: TRBV5-1
j_gene: TRBJ2-7

CDR3aa: CASSVGGPGRAGELFF
abundance: -
v_gene: TRBV25-1
j_gene: TRBJ2-2

CDR3aa: CASSWGVGKTEAFF
abundance: -
v_gene: TRBV27
j_gene: TRBJ1-1

CDR3aa: CASSLGTGYEQFF
abundance: -
v_gene: TRBV5-1
j_gene: TRBJ2-1

CDR3aa: CAISELWTGKDTDTQYF
abundance: -
v_gene: TRBV10-3
j_gene: TRBJ2-3

CDR3aa: CASSDDRRNTGELFF
abundance: -
v_gene: TRBV9
j_gene: TRBJ2-2

CDR3aa: CATPTDMTDHYEQYF
abundance: -
v_gene: TRBV28
j_gene: TRBJ2-7

CDR3aa: CASSLDRGLGETQYF
abundance: -
v_gene: TRBV4-2
j_gene: TRBJ2-5

CDR3aa: CASSLRPGTYNEQFF
abundance: -
v_gene: TRBV7-3
j_gene: TRBJ2-1

CDR3aa: CASSLGTSTDTQYF
abundance: -
v_gene: TRBV7-3
j_gene: TRBJ2-3